Following are 12 T cell receptor beta chains from one sample sequenced in a study of neurological immune-mediated disorders. TCRdb re-derived calls from the 5' RACE reads in MiXCR, one entry per CDR3 protein. The data show under 80,000 distinct CDR3 sequences, around 5.2% seen once. Sequenced input: PBMCs. The receptors come from a woman aged 45-60 years with multiple sclerosis.

Ten or more counts support this clonotype. The rearrangement links TRBV12-3 or TRBV12-4 to TRBJ2-3, with 11 positions matching TRBD1. Trimming cost V 6 bases and J 4 bases; bases outside gene matches: 6. The CDR3 is made up of 15 amino acids. The CDR3: CASRPGQGGADTQYF. DNA of the CDR3: TGTGCCAGCAGACCGGGACAGGGGGGAGCAGATACGCAGTATTTT.

This clonotype has a count of ten or more. The chain uses TRBV11-2 and TRBJ2-2; no firm D call. The CDR3 loop spans 16 amino acids. The germline V gene has CDR1 SGHAT and CDR2 FQNNGV. V lost 2 bases and J 0 bases, leaving 10 bases between the germline ends. The CDR3 DNA follows: TGTGCCAGCAGCTTATTTTCCGGAGCGAACACCGGGGAGCTGTTTTTT. Translated: CASSLFSGANTGELFF.

This clonotype was observed a handful of times. The rearrangement joins TRBV7-3 to TRBJ2-2; tentative D call: TRBD2 (6 bases). The CDR3 runs to 15 residues. CDR1 is SGHTA, CDR2 FQGTGA, per germline. The V gene lost 3 bases and the J gene lost 0 bases, with 8 bases spanning the gap. CDR3 residues: CASSFGGTNTGELFF. CDR3 sequence (DNA): TGTGCCAGCAGCTTTGGGGGGACGAACACCGGGGAGCTGTTTTTT.

With respect to this clonotype: At one boundary the junction diverges from the germline segment, which might be a read error. V gene TRBV4-1 combines with J gene TRBJ1-5; no definite D call. In germline, CDR1 is MGHRA, CDR2 YSYEKL. This CDR3 contains 15 residues. CDR3 residues: CASSQDSAANQPQNF. DNA of the CDR3: TGCGCCAGCAGCCAAGATTCGGCAGCCAATCAGCCCCAGAATTTT.

At least ten counts were recorded for this clonotype. The chain carries TRBV6-6 and TRBJ2-7, with TRBD1 identical over 9 bases. Germline trimming cut 6 bases from V and 3 bases from J; bases unmatched to any gene: 3. CDR3 length: 13 residues. From germline, CDR1 is MNHNY and CDR2 SVGAGI (reference sequence). This chain's CDR3 is CASRGDRDYEQYF. The DNA of the CDR3 is TGTGCCAGCAGGGGGGACAGGGACTACGAGCAGTACTTC.

In its sample, this clonotype was seen many times. Germline is not matched at one junction end, which may reflect a read error. The V and J genes are TRBV5-1 and TRBJ1-6, with 9 bases matching TRBD1. The CDR3 runs to 15 residues. Germline values: CDR1 SGHRS, CDR2 YFSETQ. Here the CDR3 DNA reads TGCGCCAGCAGCTTACAGGGGGCCGGGGCTTCACCCCTCAACTTT. Translation: CASSLQGAGASPLNF.

The J gene is TRBJ2-5, the V gene TRBV12-3 or TRBV12-4; D gene ambiguous. The CDR3 extends over 15 amino acids. With 6 bases removed from V and 2 bases from J, the gap between germline ends came to 16 bases. The CDR3 region is CASSSNREAQETQYF. In DNA, the CDR3 is TGTGCCAGCAGCTCGAATAGGGAAGCTCAAGAGACCCAGTACTTC.

This clonotype has ten or more counts. One junction end does not reproduce the germline sequence, and a read error may be involved. The chain uses TRBV24-1 and TRBJ1-5; possible D gene TRBD1, 6 bases. Germline V gene lookup returns CDR1 KGHDR and CDR2 SFDVKD. This CDR3 has 13 amino acids. The CDR3 bases are TGTGCCACCAGTGATTTGGGGGGGCAGCCCCAGAATTTT. Its protein product is CATSDLGGQPQNF.

Many counts were recorded for this clonotype. The chain employs TRBV12-3 or TRBV12-4 and TRBJ1-1, with 10 positions matching TRBD1. This CDR3 is built from 15 residues. J gave up 3 bases and V 6 bases, and 7 bases lay outside the gene matches. The CDR3 loop is CASSLTGGAYTEAFF. In nucleotides, the CDR3 is TGTGCCAGCAGCTTGACAGGGGGCGCATACACTGAAGCTTTCTTT.

This clonotype is labeled as medium-sized (0.01 to 0.1%). The DNA for the CDR3 is TGCGCCAGCAGCGAGACTAGCGGGGGCCCCAAGGAGCAGTTCTTC. Protein product: CASSETSGGPKEQFF. The rearrangement joins TRBV5-1 to TRBJ2-1; TRBD2 aligns across 12 bases. The CDR3 contains 15 residues. CDR1 is SGHRS, CDR2 YFSETQ, per germline. V gave up 4 bases and J gave up 10 bases; unmatched junction bases: 9. Variable domain in full (rest from reference TRBV5-1 and TRBJ2-1): KAGVTQTPRYLIKTRGQQVTLSCSPISGHRSVSWYQQTPGQGLQFLFEYFSETQRNKGNFPGRFSGRQFSNSRSEMNVSTLELGDSALYLCASSETSGGPKEQFFGPGTRLTVL.

At least ten counts were recorded for this clonotype. The chain joins TRBV9 to TRBJ2-5; D remains unclear. V was clipped by 1 base and J by 1 base, with 5 bases between them. Germline CDR1 and CDR2: SGDLS and YYNGEE. The CDR3 extends over 13 amino acids. The CDR3 region is CASSVYSQETQYF. The CDR3 bases are TGTGCCAGCAGCGTATACAGCCAAGAGACCCAGTACTTC.

In its sample, this clonotype was seen many times. The chain links TRBV7-2 to TRBJ1-2; 7 bases agree with TRBD1. This CDR3 comprises 12 residues. Unmatched junction bases numbered 5, after V lost 5 bases and J lost 8 bases. Germline assignment: CDR1 SGHTA and CDR2 FQGNSA. CDR3 loop: CASSGDRVGYTF. In DNA form, the CDR3 reads TGTGCCAGCAGCGGAGACAGGGTCGGCTACACCTTC.